This TCR beta chain was retrieved from a study of T cell changes during pregnancy in multiple sclerosis. This clone has more than one count but fewer than ten. Method: immunoSEQ multiplex PCR; TCRdb's copy keeps in-frame clones and lacks some. The data show roughly 110,000 clones, with under 95% seen just once and roughly 1.6% held by the top ten. The sample was peripheral blood, taken before pregnancy. The TCR originated in a female donor with multiple sclerosis, enrolled in a pregnancy study.

The DNA of the CDR3 is TGTGCCAGTACCGACCACAGGGGGCCCAATCAGCCCCAGCATTTT. Amino acid sequence: CASTDHRGPNQPQHF. This chain connects TRBV19 to TRBJ1-5, with TRBD1 matching 9 bases. This CDR3 spans 15 amino acids. Per germline, CDR1 LNHDA and CDR2 SQIVND (reference sequence). The J segment lost 3 bases and the V segment lost 7 bases, leaving 7 bases of the junction unmatched.